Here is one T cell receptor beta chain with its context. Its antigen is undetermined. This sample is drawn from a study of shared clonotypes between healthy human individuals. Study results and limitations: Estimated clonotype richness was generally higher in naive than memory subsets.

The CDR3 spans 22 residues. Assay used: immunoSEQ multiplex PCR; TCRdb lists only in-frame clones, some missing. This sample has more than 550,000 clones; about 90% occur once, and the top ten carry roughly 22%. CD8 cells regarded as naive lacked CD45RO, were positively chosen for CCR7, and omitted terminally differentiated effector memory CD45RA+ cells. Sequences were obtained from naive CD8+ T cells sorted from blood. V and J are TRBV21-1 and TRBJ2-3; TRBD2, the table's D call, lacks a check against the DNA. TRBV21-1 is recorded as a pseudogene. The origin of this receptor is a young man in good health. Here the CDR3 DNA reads TGTGCCAGCAGCAAACCGGGGTCGAAGCGGGAGGGCCGAATACAATTGGGTTATACGCAGTATTTT. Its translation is CASSKPGSKREGRIQLGYTQYF.